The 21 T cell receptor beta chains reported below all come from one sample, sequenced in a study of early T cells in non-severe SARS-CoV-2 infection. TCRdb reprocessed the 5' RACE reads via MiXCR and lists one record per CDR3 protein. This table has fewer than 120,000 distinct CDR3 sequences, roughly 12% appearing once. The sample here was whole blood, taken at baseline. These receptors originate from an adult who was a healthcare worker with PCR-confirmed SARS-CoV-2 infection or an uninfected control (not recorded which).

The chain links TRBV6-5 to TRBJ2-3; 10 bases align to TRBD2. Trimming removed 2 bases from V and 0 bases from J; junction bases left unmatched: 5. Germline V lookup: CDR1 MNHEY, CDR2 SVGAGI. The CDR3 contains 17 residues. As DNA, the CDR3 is TGTGCCAGCAGTTACACTCTAGCGGGGGTCAGCACAGATACGCAGTATTTT. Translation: CASSYTLAGVSTDTQYF.

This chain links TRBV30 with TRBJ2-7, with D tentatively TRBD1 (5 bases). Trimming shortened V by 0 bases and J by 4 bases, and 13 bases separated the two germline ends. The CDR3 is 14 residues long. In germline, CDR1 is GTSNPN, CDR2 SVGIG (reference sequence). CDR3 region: CAWSVRGRNYEQYF. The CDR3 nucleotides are TGTGCCTGGAGTGTTAGGGGAAGAAATTACGAGCAGTACTTC.

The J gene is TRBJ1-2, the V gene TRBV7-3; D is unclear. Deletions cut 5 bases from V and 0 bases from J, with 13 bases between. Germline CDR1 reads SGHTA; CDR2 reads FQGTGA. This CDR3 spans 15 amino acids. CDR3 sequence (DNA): TGTGCCAGCAGCCCAAAGGGAGGGACTAACTATGGCTACACCTTC. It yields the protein CASSPKGGTNYGYTF.

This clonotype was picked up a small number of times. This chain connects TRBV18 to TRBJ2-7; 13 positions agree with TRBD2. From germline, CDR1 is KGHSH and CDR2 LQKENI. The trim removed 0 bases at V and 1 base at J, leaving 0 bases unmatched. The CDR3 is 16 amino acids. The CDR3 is CASSPPGLAGSYEQYF. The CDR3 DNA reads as TGTGCCAGCTCACCACCGGGACTAGCGGGATCCTACGAGCAGTACTTC. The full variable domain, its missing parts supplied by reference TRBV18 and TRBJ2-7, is NAGVMQNPRHLVRRRGQEARLRCSPMKGHSHVYWYRQLPEEGLKFMVYLQKENIIDESGMPKERFSAEFPKEGPSILRIQQVVRGDSAAYFCASSPPGLAGSYEQYFGPGTRLTVT.

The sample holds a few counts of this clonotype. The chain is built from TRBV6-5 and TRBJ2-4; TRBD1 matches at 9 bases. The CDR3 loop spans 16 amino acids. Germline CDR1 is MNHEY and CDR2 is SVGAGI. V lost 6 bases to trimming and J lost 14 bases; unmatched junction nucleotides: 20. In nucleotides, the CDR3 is TGTGCCAGCAGAATCGCTCCGACAGGGGGTCCCGTTATCGAGTACTTC. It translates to CASRIAPTGGPVIEYF.

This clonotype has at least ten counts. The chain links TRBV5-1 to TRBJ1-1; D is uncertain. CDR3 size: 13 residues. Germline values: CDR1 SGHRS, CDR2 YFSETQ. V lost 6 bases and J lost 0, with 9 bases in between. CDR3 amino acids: CASMSGMNTEAFF. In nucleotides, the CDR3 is TGCGCCAGCATGTCGGGGATGAACACTGAAGCTTTCTTT.

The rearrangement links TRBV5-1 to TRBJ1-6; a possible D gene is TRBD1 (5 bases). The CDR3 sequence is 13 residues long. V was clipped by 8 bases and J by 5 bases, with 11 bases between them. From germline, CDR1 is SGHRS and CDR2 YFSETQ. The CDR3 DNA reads TGCGCCAGTGGGACCGATAATAATTCACCCCTCCACTTT. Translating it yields CASGTDNNSPLHF.

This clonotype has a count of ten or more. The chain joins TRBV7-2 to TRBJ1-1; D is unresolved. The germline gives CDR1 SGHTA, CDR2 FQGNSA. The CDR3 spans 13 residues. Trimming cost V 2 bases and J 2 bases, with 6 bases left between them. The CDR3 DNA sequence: TGTGCCAGCAGCTTATCGGCTAACACTGAAGCTTTCTTT. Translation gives CASSLSANTEAFF.

CDR3 nucleotide sequence: TGTGCCAGCAGTTACCAAGGACTTTCCTATGGCTACACCTTC. Amino acids: CASSYQGLSYGYTF. The rearrangement uses TRBV6-2 or TRBV6-3 and TRBJ1-2; D is ambiguous. CDR3 size: 14 residues. CDR1 is MNHEY and CDR2 is SVGEGT in the germline V gene. The V gene lost 2 bases and the J gene lost 4 bases, with 11 bases spanning the gap.

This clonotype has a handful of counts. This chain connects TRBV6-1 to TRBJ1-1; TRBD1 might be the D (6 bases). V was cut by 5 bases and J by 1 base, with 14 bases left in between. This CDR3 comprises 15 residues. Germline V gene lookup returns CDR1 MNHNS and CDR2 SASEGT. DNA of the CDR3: TGTGCCAGCAGTCCTGGCGACAGGAGGAACACTGAAGCTTTCTTT. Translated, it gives CASSPGDRRNTEAFF.

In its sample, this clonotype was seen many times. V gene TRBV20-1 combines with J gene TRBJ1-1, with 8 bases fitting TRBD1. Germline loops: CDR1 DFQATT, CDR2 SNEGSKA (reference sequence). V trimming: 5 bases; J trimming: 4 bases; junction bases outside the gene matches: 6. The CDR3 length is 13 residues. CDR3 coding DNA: TGCAGTGCTCCGGACAGGGTAGGCACTGAAGCTTTCTTT. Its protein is CSAPDRVGTEAFF.

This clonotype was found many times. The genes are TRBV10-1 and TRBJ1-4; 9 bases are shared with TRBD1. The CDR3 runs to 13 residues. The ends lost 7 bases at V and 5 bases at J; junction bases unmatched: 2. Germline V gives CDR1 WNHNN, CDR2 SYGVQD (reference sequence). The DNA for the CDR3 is TGCGCCAGCAAGGACAGGGGAAATGAAAAACTGTTTTTT. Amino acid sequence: CASKDRGNEKLFF.

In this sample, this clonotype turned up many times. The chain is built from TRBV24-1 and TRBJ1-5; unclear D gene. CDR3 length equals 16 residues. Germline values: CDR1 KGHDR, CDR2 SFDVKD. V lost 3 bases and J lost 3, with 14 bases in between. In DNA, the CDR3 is TGTGCCACCAGTGATAATAGTAGGAGATCCAATCAGCCCCAGCATTTT. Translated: CATSDNSRRSNQPQHF.

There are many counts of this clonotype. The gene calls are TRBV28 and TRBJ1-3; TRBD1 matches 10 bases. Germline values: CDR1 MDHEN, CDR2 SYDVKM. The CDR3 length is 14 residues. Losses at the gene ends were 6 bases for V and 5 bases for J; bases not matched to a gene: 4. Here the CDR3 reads CASRIDRGRNTIYF. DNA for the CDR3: TGTGCCAGCAGAATTGACAGGGGGCGAAACACCATATATTTT. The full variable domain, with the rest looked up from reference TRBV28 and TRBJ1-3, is DVKVTQSSRYLVKRTGEKVFLECVQDMDHENMFWYRQDPGLGLRLIYFSYDVKMKEKGDIPEGYSVSREKKERFSLILESASTNQTSMYLCASRIDRGRNTIYFGEGSWLTVV.

The chain's CDR3 is CATSDLRAGGLMVEQFF. Here the CDR3 DNA reads TGTGCCACCAGTGATTTGCGAGCGGGAGGTTTAATGGTTGAGCAGTTCTTC. The rearrangement uses TRBV24-1 and TRBJ2-1, with 9 bases lining up with TRBD2. CDR1 and CDR2 from the germline V gene are KGHDR and SFDVKD. The CDR3 runs to 17 residues. With 0 bases clipped from V and 9 bases from J, the junction kept 11 bases outside the gene matches.

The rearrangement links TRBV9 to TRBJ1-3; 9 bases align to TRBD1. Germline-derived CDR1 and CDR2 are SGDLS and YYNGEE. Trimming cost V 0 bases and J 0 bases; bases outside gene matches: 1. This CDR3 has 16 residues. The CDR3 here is CASSVGQGGSGNTIYF. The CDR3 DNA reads TGTGCCAGCAGCGTAGGACAGGGGGGCTCTGGAAACACCATATATTTT.

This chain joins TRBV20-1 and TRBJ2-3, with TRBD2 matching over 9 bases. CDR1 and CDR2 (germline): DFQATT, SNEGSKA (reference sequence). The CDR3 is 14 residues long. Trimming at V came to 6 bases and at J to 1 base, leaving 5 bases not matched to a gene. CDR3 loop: CSAIAGEGTDTQYF. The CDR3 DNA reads TGCAGTGCAATAGCGGGAGAAGGCACAGATACGCAGTATTTT.

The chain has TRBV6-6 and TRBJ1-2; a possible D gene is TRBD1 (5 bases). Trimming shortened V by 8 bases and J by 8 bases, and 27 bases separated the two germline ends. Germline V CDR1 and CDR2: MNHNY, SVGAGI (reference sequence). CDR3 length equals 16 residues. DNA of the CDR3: TGTGCCAGCGTTGACTCGGGGACGCGGCAGGGCAGGGGCTACACCTTC. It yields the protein CASVDSGTRQGRGYTF.

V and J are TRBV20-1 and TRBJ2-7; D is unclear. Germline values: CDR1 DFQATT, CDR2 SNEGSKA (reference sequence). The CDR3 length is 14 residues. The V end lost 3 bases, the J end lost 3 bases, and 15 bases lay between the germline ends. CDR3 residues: CSARDRTLFYEQYF. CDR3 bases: TGCAGTGCTAGGGATCGGACCCTTTTCTACGAGCAGTACTTC.

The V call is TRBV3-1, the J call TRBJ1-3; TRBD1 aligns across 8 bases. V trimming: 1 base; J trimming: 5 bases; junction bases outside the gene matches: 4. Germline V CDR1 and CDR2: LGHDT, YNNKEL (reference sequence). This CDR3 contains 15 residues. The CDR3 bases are TGTGCCAGCAGCCAAGCGGACAGGGCTCGAAACACCATATATTTT. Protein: CASSQADRARNTIYF.

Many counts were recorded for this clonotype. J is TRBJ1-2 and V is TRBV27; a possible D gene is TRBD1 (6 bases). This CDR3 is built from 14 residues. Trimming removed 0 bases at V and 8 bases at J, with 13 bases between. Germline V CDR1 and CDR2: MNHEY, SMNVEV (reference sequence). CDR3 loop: CASSLSGGRSGYTF. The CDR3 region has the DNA TGTGCCAGCAGTTTATCTGGGGGGCGTAGCGGCTACACCTTC.